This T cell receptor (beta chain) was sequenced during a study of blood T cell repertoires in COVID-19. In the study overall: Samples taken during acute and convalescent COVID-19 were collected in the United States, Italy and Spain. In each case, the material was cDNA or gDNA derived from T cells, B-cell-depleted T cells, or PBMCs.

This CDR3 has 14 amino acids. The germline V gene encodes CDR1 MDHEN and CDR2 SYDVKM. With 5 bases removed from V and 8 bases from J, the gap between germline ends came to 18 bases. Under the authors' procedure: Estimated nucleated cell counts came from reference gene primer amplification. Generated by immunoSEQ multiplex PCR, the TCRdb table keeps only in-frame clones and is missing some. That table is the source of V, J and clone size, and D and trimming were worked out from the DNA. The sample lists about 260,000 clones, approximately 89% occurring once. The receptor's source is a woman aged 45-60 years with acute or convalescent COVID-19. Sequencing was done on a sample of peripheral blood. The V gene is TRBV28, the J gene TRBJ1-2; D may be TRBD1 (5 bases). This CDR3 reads CASSPHVRGLGYTF. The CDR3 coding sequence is TGTGCCAGCAGTCCCCACGTAAGGGGACTCGGCTACACCTTC.